This passage covers 7 T cell receptor beta chains from one sample sequenced in a study of cytomegalovirus exposure and HLA in healthy donors. The PCR employed 60 Vbeta primers together with 13 Jbeta primers. The table came from immunoSEQ multiplex PCR; TCRdb's copy has only in-frame clones and leaves some out. The table lists 160,000 or so clones, approximately 81% of them singletons. The sequencing input was PBMCs. These receptors all stem from a woman between 18 and 29 years old in good health and CMV-seronegative.

In DNA, the CDR3 is TGTGCCAGCAGACGGACTAGCGTCGAATACGAGCAGTACTTC. Translated, it gives CASRRTSVEYEQYF. The chain combines TRBV6-5 with TRBJ2-7, with TRBD2 identical over 9 bases. Germline V gene lookup returns CDR1 MNHEY and CDR2 SVGAGI. V lost 6 bases and J lost 4; bases outside the gene matches: 7. There are 14 residues in the CDR3.

V and J are TRBV11-3 and TRBJ2-5, with TRBD2 identical over 8 bases. In germline, CDR1 is SGHNT, CDR2 YENEEA. V lost 5 bases and J lost 5; bases outside the gene matches: 7. CDR3 length: 14 residues. The CDR3 sequence is CASSPGGGSETQYF. The CDR3 region has the DNA TGTGCCAGCAGCCCCGGCGGGGGGTCGGAGACCCAGTACTTC.

The rearrangement links TRBV7-9 to TRBJ1-2, with a possible D match to TRBD1 (5 bases). The CDR3 sequence is 14 residues long. With 5 bases removed from V and 3 bases from J, the gap between germline ends came to 13 bases. The germline V gene has CDR1 SEHNR and CDR2 FQNEAQ (reference sequence). CDR3 sequence reads: CASSLGAGHYGYTF. In DNA form, the CDR3 reads TGTGCCAGCAGCCTTGGGGCAGGGCACTATGGCTACACCTTC.

This chain links TRBV27 with TRBJ2-3; 10 positions match TRBD1. V gave up 5 bases and J gave up 5 bases; unmatched junction bases: 10. There are 16 residues in the CDR3. CDR1 is MNHEY, CDR2 SMNVEV, per germline (reference sequence). The CDR3 DNA follows: TGTGCCAGCAGTATAAGACAGGGGGCCTCGATAGATACGCAGTATTTT. Translated, it gives CASSIRQGASIDTQYF.

The chain combines TRBV11-2 with TRBJ1-2; possibly TRBD1 for D (6 bases). Deletions cut 2 bases from V and 8 bases from J, with 12 bases between. Per germline, CDR1 SGHAT and CDR2 FQNNGV. The CDR3 extends over 13 amino acids. The CDR3 DNA follows: TGTGCCAGCAGCTTAAACAGGGTGGAAGGCTACACCTTC. It yields the protein CASSLNRVEGYTF. The full variable domain, rest sourced from reference TRBV11-2 and TRBJ1-2, is EAGVAQSPRYKIIEKRQSVAFWCNPISGHATLYWYQQILGQGPKLLIQFQNNGVVDDSQLPKDRFSAERLKGVDSTLKIQPAKLEDSAVYLCASSLNRVEGYTFGSGTRLTVV.

This CDR3 is CASSLSGAGNEKLFF. The CDR3, as DNA: TGTGCCAGCAGTTTATCAGGGGCTGGTAATGAAAAACTGTTTTTT. The gene calls are TRBV28 and TRBJ1-4; D is perhaps TRBD1 (6 bases). V lost 1 base, J lost 4 bases, and 10 bases lay in between. Per germline, CDR1 MDHEN and CDR2 SYDVKM. The CDR3 has 15 residues.

The chain links TRBV28 to TRBJ1-2, with TRBD1 matching 8 bases. With V trimmed by 5 bases and J by 3 bases, 8 bases remained unmatched. CDR3 length: 15 amino acids. CDR1 is MDHEN and CDR2 is SYDVKM in the germline V gene. The DNA for the CDR3 is TGTGCCAGCAGTCAAATGGACAGGGCGGACTATGGCTACACCTTC. It is translated as CASSQMDRADYGYTF.